This TCR beta chain was captured in a study of blood T cell repertoires in COVID-19. Study overall: In each case, the material was cDNA or gDNA derived from T cells, B-cell-depleted T cells, or PBMCs.

Repertoires were generated with immunoSEQ multiplex PCR, while TCRdb's copy carries only in-frame clones and drops some. This repertoire shows 170,000 or so clones, 80% to 90% found once; its top ten account for 8% to 10%. Trimming cost V 2 bases and J 6 bases, with 10 bases left between them. CDR3 length equals 13 residues. Germline loops: CDR1 SGHAT, CDR2 FQDESV (reference sequence). The TCR was taken from a man aged 45-60 years with active or convalescent COVID-19. The chain combines TRBV11-1 with TRBJ1-2, with D perhaps matching TRBD1 (5 bases). The sample consisted of peripheral blood. The CDR3 bases are TGTGCCAGCAGCTTAACGACAGACAATGGCTACACCTTC. It translates to CASSLTTDNGYTF. Supplemented by reference TRBV11-1 and TRBJ1-2, the full variable domain reads EAEVAQSPRYKITEKSQAVAFWCDPISGHATLYWYRQILGQGPELLVQFQDESVVDDSQLPKDRFSAERLKGVDSTLKIQPAELGDSAMYLCASSLTTDNGYTFGSGTRLTVV.